The following is a TCR beta chain sequence with its context. Its antigen specificity is not known. The sample holds no much larger clone one base away, and base qualities are not on file. This entry belongs to a study of T cells in tuberculosis (dated by TCRdb to 2016 to 2018). In the study overall: To characterize T cells specific for the mycobacterial lipid antigen glucose monomycolate (GMM), the study used CD1B tetramers together with high-throughput TCR immunosequencing. A South African clinical cohort compared IGRA-negative adolescents, IGRA-positive adolescents with latent tuberculosis and adults with active tuberculosis, 10 to 11 per group. Beyond this particular receptor, the publication reports: A classifier using the diverse GMM-specific repertoire reached roughly 89% accuracy (AUROC 0.8 to 0.95), compared with more than 55% accuracy using GEM motif frequencies. The smaller NN-distances in active tuberculosis patients were driven in part by shorter CDR3-alpha lengths, while the difference seen for TCR-beta was not statistically significant. Compared with IGRA-negative controls, TCR-alpha repertoires from active tuberculosis had smaller mean NN-distances to GMM-specific TCRs, which suggests that these TCRs underwent clonal expansion. Clinical samples were chosen by availability of cryopreserved specimens, and active tuberculosis cases were adults while controls were adolescents.

The immunoSEQ multiplex PCR assay was used to generate TCR libraries, with TCR-beta and/or TCR-alpha/delta assays applied to each sample. Amplified TCR libraries were sequenced on the Illumina high-throughput platform. Per the source publication's procedure: Clustering and dimensionality reduction relied on pairwise TCRdist distances among GMM-specific receptors from T cells that were either sorted ex vivo or expanded in vitro. Each clinical repertoire was scored by mean NN-distance, the average TCRdist to the nearest 10% of tetramer-positive reference sequences. GEM TCR motif frequency was calculated as the fraction of unique TCRs that matched known GEM sequences in V/J usage and CDR3 length. Linear discriminant analysis with leave-one-out cross-validation, implemented in scikit-learn, was used to classify active tuberculosis. In TCRdb, the immuneACCESS table is reduced to in-frame sequences with V and J assigned. These tables do not hold every clone; where another copy was compared, an unresolved V gene accounts for under half, and the others remain unexplained. That table supplies the V and J calls and clone size; D and trimming were determined from the DNA. This sample lists about 36,000 clones; about 93% were detected once. Jointly, the top ten make up roughly 7% of the sample.

At study entry, adolescents were screened for latent tuberculosis infection using a tuberculin skin test and the QuantiFERON-TB GOLD In-Tube IGRA. Immunosequencing was performed on unsorted cryopreserved PBMC, with around 100,000 T cells per clinical donor covered on average. Eleven high schools in the Worcester region of the Western Cape, South Africa, served as enrollment sites for adolescents aged 12 to 18 years. Approximately ten adolescents infected with M. tuberculosis and about ten uninfected adolescents were chosen and matched for age and sex. Adolescent PBMC were isolated from freshly drawn heparinized blood by density centrifugation and cryopreserved. The receptor was isolated from a donor between 10 and 35 years old with latent tuberculosis or without tuberculosis infection. Sequencing was carried out using PBMCs.

The DNA sequence is as follows: TGTGCCAGCAGTGAGGTAGCGGGGTACACAGATACGCAGTATTTT. This yields the protein CASSEVAGYTDTQYF. This receptor chain uses TRBV25-1 and TRBJ2-3; 8 central bases correspond to TRBD2. V is cut back by 3 bases and J by 2 bases, with 4 bases in the junction unmatched. The germline V gene gives CDR1 as MGHDK and CDR2 as SYGVNS. Spanning cysteine to phenylalanine, the CDR3 consists of 15 amino acids. Just the 45-base CDR3 DNA is kept, in frame starting at base 1.